The rows below give T cell receptor beta chains drawn from one sample of a study of identical twins. TCRdb fed the 5' RACE reads into MiXCR, producing one record per CDR3 protein. This sample has over 500,000 distinct CDR3 sequences, with 20% to 25% found just once. These data also featured in a second study, about T cells expressing NK-cell markers.

The sequencing sample was made of CD4+ T cells sorted from blood. The receptors were gathered from a woman in her late teens or twenties in good health. Both conserved end residues are part of each CDR3.

len: 14
v_gene: TRBV29-1
CDR3aa: CSALSGRTGNTIYF

len: 15
v_gene: TRBV12-3/TRBV12-4
CDR3aa: CASGRNYLRGTEAFF

len: 15
v_gene: TRBV7-2
CDR3aa: CASSIRRDPSYEQYF

len: 13
v_gene: TRBV12-3/TRBV12-4
CDR3aa: CASSFYRTNEAFF

len: 11
v_gene: TRBV20-1
CDR3aa: CSPSLGDTQYF

len: 15
v_gene: TRBV20-1
CDR3aa: CSADPLRERSDTQYF

len: 17
v_gene: TRBV12-5
CDR3aa: CASGLDTDRASSYEQYF

len: 13
v_gene: TRBV11-1
CDR3aa: CASSPGGGNGYTF

len: 16
v_gene: TRBV14
CDR3aa: CASSQLRGIRNQPQHF

len: 14
v_gene: TRBV6-5
CDR3aa: CASSYYRVTSPLHF

len: 13
v_gene: TRBV6-1
CDR3aa: CASRVQGGQPQHF

len: 11
v_gene: TRBV12-3/TRBV12-4
CDR3aa: CASSFREGYTF

len: 13
v_gene: TRBV6-1
CDR3aa: CASRRQGATEAFF

len: 15
v_gene: TRBV7-2
CDR3aa: CASSLGLGPHYEQYF

len: 12
v_gene: TRBV12-3/TRBV12-4
CDR3aa: CASRQLGAEQYF

len: 14
v_gene: TRBV20-1
CDR3aa: CSALSTGRNQPQHF